This T cell receptor (beta chain) was obtained from a study of T cell changes during pregnancy in multiple sclerosis. Data came from immunoSEQ multiplex PCR; TCRdb stores just in-frame clones and leaves some out. The sample includes 60,000 to 75,000 clones, just under 95% of them seen just once. The CDR3 is 13 amino acids. Trimming left V 5 bases short and J 3 bases short, with 10 bases between. CDR1 and CDR2 from the germline V gene are SGHTA and FQGNSA. The input for sequencing was peripheral blood, taken in the second trimester of pregnancy. The chain uses TRBV7-2 and TRBJ1-1; possible D gene TRBD1, 5 bases. The source of this sequence is a female donor with multiple sclerosis, enrolled in a pregnancy study. CDR3 bases: TGTGCCAGCAGCGTCATCAGGGACACTGAAGCTTTCTTT. Translated, it gives CASSVIRDTEAFF.